The subject of this entry is one T cell receptor beta chain. Germline CDR1 reads KGHSH; CDR2 reads LQKENI. The CDR3 has 16 residues. V lost 0 bases and J 0 bases, leaving 12 bases between the germline ends. Only in-frame clones appear in the TCRdb table, and some are missing; sequencing was by immunoSEQ multiplex PCR. In the table there are tens of thousands of clones, around 93% of which are singletons. This entry comes from a study of OX40 agonist ivuxolimab in advanced cancers. The wider study: In this cohort, patients received ivuxolimab, an agonistic anti-OX40 (CD134) antibody. Treatment received earlier with anti-PD-1, anti-PD-L1 or anti-CTLA-4 agents was allowed, and around 36% had some.

Blood was sampled at baseline, cycle 4 day 1, and cycle 7 day 1. The J gene is TRBJ2-7, the V gene TRBV18, with TRBD2 as a possible D gene (5 bases). The receptor comes from an adult with an advanced solid tumor such as melanoma, head and neck, liver or kidney cancer. The sequenced sample was CD4+ or CD8+ T cells sorted from blood, obtained in a trial of the OX40 agonist ivuxolimab. In DNA form, the CDR3 reads TGTGCCAGCTCACCACCGTCCATGGGGAGCTCCTACGAGCAGTACTTC. It translates to CASSPPSMGSSYEQYF.